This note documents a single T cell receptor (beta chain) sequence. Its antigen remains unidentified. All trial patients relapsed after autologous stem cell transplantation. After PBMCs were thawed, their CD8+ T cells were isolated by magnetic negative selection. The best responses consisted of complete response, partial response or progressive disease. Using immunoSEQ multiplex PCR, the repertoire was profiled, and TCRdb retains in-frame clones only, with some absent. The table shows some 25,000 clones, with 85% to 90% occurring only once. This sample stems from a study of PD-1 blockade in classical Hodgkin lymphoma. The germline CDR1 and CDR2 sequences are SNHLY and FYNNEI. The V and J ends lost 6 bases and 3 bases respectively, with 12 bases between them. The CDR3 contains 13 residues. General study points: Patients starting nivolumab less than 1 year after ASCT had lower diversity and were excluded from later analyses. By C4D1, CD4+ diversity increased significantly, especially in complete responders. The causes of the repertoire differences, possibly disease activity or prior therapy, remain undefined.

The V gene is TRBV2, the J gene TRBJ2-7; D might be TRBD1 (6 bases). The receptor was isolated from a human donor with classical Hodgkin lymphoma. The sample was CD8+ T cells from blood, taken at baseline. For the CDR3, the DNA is TGTGCCAGCAGGTCGGACAGTAGCTACGAGCAGTACTTC. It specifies CASRSDSSYEQYF.